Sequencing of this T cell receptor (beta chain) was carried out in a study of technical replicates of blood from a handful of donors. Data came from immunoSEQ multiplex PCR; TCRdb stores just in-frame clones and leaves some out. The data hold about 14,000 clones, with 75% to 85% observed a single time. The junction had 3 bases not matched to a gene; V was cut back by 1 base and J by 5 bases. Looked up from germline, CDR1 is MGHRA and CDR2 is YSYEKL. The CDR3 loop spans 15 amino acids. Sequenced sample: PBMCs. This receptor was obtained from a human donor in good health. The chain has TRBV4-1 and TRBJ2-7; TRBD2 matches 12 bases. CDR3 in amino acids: CASSQGLAGENEQYF. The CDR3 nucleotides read TGCGCCAGCAGCCAAGGACTAGCGGGAGAAAACGAGCAGTACTTC.